This T cell receptor beta chain was recorded in a study of cytomegalovirus exposure and HLA in healthy donors. Findings and limits, study-wide: The study dropped some indistinguishable V segments, TRBV6-2 and TRBV6-3 among them. Per a later analysis, HLA-associated TCR beta chains showed more clonal expansion than other, equally common TCR beta chains. What a later analysis showed was that several of the most significant clusters appeared linked to common viral pathogens.

This clone was seen once. Its antigen is undetermined. Primers included in the PCR were 60 Vbeta and 13 Jbeta primers. Generated by immunoSEQ multiplex PCR, the TCRdb table keeps only in-frame clones and is missing some. The data contain 250,000 to 300,000 clones, 80% to 95% of them seen just once; the ten biggest clones take up 1.5% to 2%. V was clipped by 1 base and J by 8 bases; unmatched bases: 8. The CDR3 sequence is 14 residues long. Per germline, CDR1 SGHDT and CDR2 YYEEEE. The chain uses TRBV5-6 and TRBJ1-2; TRBD1 agrees at 7 bases. The sequence was obtained from a girl aged 2-10 years in good health and CMV-seronegative. Source material: PBMCs. The CDR3 DNA sequence: TGTGCCAGCAGCTTGCCAGGGGGAAGTAGGGGCTACACCTTC. It specifies CASSLPGGSRGYTF.